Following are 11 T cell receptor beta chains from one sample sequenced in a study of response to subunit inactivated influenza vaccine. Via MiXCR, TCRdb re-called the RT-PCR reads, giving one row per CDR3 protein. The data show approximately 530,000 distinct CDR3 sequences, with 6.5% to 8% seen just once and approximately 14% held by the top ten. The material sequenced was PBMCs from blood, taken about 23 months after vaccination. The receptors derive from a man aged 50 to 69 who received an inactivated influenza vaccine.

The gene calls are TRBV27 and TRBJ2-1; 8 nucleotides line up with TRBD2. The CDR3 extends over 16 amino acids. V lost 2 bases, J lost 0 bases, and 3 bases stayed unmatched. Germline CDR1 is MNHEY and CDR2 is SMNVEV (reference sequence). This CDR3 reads CASSLISGDSYNEQFF. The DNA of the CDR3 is TGTGCCAGCAGTTTAATTAGCGGGGACTCCTACAATGAGCAGTTCTTC.

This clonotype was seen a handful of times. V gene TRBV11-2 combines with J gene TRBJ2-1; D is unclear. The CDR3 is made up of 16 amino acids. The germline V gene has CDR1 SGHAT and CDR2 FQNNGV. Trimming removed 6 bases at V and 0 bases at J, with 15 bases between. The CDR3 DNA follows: TGTGCCAGCAGATTAAGACCTTCGAGCTCCTACAATGAGCAGTTCTTC. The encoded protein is CASRLRPSSSYNEQFF. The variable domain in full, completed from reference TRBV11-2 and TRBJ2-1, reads EAGVAQSPRYKIIEKRQSVAFWCNPISGHATLYWYQQILGQGPKLLIQFQNNGVVDDSQLPKDRFSAERLKGVDSTLKIQPAKLEDSAVYLCASRLRPSSSYNEQFFGPGTRLTVL.

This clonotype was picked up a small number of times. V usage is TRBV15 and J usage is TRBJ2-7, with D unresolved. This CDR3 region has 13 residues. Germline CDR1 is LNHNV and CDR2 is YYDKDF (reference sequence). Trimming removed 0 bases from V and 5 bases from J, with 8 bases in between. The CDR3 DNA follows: TGTGCCACCAGCAGAGATGCCCTAGACGAGCAGTACTTC. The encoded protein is CATSRDALDEQYF.

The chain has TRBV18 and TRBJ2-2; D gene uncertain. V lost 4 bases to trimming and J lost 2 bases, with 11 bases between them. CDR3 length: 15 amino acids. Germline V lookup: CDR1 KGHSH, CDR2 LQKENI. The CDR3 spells CASSLRPTNTGELFF. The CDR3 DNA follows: TGTGCCAGCTCACTGAGGCCTACTAACACCGGGGAGCTGTTTTTT.

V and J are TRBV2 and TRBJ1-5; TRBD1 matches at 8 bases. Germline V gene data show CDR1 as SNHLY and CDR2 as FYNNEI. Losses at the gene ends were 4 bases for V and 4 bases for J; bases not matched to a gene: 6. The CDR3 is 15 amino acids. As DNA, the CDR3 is TGTGCCAGCAGTGTCTTGACAGGGGATAATCAGCCCCAGCATTTT. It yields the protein CASSVLTGDNQPQHF.

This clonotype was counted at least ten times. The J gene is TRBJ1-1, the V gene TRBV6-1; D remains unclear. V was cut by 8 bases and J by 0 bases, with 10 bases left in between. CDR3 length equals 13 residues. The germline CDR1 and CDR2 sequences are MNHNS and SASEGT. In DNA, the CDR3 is TGTGCCAGCGAGAAGGGAATGAACACTGAAGCTTTCTTT. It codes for CASEKGMNTEAFF.

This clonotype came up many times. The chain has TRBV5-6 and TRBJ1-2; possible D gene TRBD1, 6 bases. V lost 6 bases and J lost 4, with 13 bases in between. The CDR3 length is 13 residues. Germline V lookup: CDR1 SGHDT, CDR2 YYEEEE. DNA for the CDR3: TGTGCCAGCACCGGGGGCTTCGGCTATGGCTACACCTTC. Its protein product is CASTGGFGYGYTF.

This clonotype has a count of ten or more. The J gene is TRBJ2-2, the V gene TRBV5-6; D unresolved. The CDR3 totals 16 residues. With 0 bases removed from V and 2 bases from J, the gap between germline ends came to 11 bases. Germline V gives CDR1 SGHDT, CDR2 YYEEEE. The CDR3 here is CASSLALGINTGELFF. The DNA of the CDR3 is TGTGCCAGCAGCTTGGCCTTGGGGATAAACACCGGGGAGCTGTTTTTT.

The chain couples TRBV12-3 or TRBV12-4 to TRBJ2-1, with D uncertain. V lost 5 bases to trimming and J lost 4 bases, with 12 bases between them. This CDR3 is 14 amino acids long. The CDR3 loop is CASSPTRIYNEQFF. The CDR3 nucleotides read TGTGCCAGCAGTCCCACGCGGATTTACAATGAGCAGTTCTTC.

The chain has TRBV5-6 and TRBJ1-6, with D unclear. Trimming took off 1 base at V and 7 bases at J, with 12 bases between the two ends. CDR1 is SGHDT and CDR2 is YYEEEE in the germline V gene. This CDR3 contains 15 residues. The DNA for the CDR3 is TGTGCCAGCAGCTTGTTCCAAGCGGGCAATTCACCCCTCCACTTT. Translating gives CASSLFQAGNSPLHF. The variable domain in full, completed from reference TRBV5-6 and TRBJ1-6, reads DAGVTQSPTHLIKTRGQQVTLRCSPKSGHDTVSWYQQALGQGPQFIFQYYEEEERQRGNFPDRFSGHQFPNYSSELNVNALLLGDSALYLCASSLFQAGNSPLHFGNGTRLTVT.

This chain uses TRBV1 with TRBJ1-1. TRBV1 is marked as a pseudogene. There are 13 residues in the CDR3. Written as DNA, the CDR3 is TGCACCAGCAGTCGCAGGCTGTGGGCTGAAGCTTTCTTT. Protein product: CTSSRRLWAEAFF.